The present T cell receptor beta chain was sequenced within a study of STAT5B mutations in CD4+ large granular lymphocyte leukemia. The protocol was immunoSEQ multiplex PCR, while the TCRdb copy is restricted to in-frame clones and leaves out a portion. Of about 38,000 clones detected, 85% appear once; the ten largest clones hold over 1%. This CDR3 has 14 residues. Between the trimmed V and J ends, which lost 0 bases and 3 bases, there was a span of 5 bases. CDR1 MGHRA and CDR2 YSYEKL come from the germline V gene. The receptor was derived from a human donor in good health. The rearrangement links TRBV4-1 to TRBJ1-4; no firm D call. Sequenced sample: CD4+ T cells from blood buffy coats. CDR3 region: CASSQEQSNEKLFF. CDR3 bases: TGCGCCAGCAGCCAAGAACAGTCTAATGAAAAACTGTTTTTT.